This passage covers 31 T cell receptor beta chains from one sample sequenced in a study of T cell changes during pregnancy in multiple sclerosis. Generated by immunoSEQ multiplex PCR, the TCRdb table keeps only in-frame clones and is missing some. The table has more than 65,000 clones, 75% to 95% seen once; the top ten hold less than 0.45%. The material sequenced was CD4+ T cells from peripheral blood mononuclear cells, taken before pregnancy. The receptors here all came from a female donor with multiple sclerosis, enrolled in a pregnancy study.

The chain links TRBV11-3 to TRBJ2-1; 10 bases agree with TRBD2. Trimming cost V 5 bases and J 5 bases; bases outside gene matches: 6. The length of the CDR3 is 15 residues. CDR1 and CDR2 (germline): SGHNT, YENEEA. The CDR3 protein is CASSPAGGPNNEQFF. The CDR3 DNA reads TGTGCCAGCAGCCCAGCGGGAGGGCCTAACAATGAGCAGTTCTTC.

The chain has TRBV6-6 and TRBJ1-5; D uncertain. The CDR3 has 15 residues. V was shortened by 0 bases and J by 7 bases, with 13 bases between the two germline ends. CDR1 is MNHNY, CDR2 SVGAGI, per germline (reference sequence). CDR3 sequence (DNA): TGTGCCAGCAGTTACTCCTTGCGCGAGTACCAGCCCCAGCATTTT. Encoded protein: CASSYSLREYQPQHF.

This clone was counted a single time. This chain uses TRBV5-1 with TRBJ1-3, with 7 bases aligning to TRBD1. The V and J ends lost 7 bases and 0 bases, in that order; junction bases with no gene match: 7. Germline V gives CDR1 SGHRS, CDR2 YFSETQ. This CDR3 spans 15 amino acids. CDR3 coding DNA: TGCGCCAGCCAACCGGGACAGATCTCTGGAAACACCATATATTTT. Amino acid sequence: CASQPGQISGNTIYF.

The CDR3, as DNA: TGCGCCAGCAGCTCCCCGAGTTTGACTAGCGGGAGTCAAAACGGCAATGAGCAGTTCTTC. This encodes CASSSPSLTSGSQNGNEQFF. V gene TRBV5-1 combines with J gene TRBJ2-1, with 12 nucleotides matching TRBD2. Germline V gene data show CDR1 as SGHRS and CDR2 as YFSETQ. V shed 3 bases and J 6 bases; nucleotides not matched to a gene: 19. The CDR3 is 20 residues long.

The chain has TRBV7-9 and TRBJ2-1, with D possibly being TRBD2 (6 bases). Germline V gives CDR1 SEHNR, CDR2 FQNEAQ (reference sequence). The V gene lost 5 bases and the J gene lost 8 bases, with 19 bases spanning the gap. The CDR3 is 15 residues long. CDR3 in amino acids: CASSPRDGSWHEQFF. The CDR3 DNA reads TGTGCCAGCAGCCCGCGGGATGGGTCTTGGCATGAGCAGTTCTTC.

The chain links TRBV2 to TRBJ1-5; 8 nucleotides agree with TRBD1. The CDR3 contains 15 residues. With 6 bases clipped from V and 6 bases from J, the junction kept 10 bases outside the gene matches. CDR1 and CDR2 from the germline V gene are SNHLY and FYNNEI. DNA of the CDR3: TGTGCCAGCAGGGACGGACAGGGTGTAGGTCAGCCCCAGCATTTT. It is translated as CASRDGQGVGQPQHF.

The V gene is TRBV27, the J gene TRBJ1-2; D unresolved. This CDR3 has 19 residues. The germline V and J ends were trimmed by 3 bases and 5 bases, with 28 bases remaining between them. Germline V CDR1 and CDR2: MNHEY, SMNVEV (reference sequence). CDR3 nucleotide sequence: TGTGCCAGCAGTTTTGTAAGGGAAAGGAGGGTCTCGATTGGATATGGCTACACCTTC. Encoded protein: CASSFVRERRVSIGYGYTF.

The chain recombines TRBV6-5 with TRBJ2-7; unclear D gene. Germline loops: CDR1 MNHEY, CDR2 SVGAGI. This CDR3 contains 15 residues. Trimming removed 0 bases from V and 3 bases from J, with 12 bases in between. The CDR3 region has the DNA TGTGCCAGCAGTTACTCCCGGTATGCAATCTACGAGCAGTACTTC. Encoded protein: CASSYSRYAIYEQYF.

The DNA of the CDR3 is TGTGCCAGCAGATCAACAGGGCGCGAGCAGTACTTC. Encoded protein: CASRSTGREQYF. The chain recombines TRBV28 with TRBJ2-7, with D perhaps TRBD1 (6 bases). V lost 6 bases and J 6 bases, leaving 12 bases between the germline ends. This CDR3 has 12 amino acids. The germline V gene encodes CDR1 MDHEN and CDR2 SYDVKM.

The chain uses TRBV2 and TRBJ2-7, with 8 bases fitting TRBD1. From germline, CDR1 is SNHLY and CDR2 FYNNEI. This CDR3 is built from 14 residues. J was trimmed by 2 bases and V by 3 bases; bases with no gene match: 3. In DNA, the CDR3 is TGTGCCAGCAGTGAGGGACAGGTCCCCTACGAGCAGTACTTC. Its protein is CASSEGQVPYEQYF.

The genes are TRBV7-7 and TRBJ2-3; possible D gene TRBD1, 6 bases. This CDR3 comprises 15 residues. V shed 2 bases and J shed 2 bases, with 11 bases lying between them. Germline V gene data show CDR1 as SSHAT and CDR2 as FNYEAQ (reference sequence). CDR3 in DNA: TGTGCCAGCAGCTTACAGGGGCTAACCACAGATACGCAGTATTTT. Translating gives CASSLQGLTTDTQYF.

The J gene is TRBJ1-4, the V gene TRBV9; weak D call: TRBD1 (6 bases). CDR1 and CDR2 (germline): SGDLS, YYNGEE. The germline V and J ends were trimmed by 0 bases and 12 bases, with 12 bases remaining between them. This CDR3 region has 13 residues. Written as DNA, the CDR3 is TGTGCCAGCAGCGTAGAAGGGGGAGTTGAACTGTTTTTT. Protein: CASSVEGGVELFF.

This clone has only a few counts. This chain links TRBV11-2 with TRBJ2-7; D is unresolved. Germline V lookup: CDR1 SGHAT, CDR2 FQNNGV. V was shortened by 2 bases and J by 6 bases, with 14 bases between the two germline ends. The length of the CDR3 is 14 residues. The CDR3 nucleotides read TGTGCCAGCAGCTTAACCCCTTTGGCGGTCGAGCAGTACTTC. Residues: CASSLTPLAVEQYF.

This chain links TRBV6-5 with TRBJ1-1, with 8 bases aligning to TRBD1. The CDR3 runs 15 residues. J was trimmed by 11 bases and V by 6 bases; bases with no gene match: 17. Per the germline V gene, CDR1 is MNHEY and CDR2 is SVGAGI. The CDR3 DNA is TGTGCCAGCAGCCCCCCGCAGGGGGCGAATCATGACGCTTTCTTT. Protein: CASSPPQGANHDAFF.

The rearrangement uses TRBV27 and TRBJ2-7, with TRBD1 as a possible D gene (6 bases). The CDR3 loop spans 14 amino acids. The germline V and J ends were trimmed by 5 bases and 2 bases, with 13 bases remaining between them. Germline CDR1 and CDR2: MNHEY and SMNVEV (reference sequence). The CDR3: CASSPQGTTYEQYF. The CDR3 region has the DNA TGTGCCAGCAGTCCACAGGGAACTACCTACGAGCAGTACTTC.

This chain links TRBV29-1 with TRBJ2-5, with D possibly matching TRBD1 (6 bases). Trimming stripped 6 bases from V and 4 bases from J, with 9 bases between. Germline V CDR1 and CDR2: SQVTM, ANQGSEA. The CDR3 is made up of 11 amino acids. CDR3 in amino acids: CSVRGGETQYF. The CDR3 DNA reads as TGCAGCGTCAGGGGCGGAGAGACCCAGTACTTC. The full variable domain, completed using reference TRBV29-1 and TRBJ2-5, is SAVISQKPSRDICQRGTSLTIQCQVDSQVTMMFWYRQQPGQSLTLIATANQGSEATYESGFVIDKFPISRPNLTFSTLTVSNMSPEDSSIYLCSVRGGETQYFGPGTRLLVL.

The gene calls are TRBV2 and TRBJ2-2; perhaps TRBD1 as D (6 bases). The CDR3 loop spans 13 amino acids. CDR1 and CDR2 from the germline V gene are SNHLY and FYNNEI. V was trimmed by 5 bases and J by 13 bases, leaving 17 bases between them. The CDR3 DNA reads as TGTGCCAGCAGTCCACAGGGTCAGCTAGGGCTGTTTTTT. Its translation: CASSPQGQLGLFF.

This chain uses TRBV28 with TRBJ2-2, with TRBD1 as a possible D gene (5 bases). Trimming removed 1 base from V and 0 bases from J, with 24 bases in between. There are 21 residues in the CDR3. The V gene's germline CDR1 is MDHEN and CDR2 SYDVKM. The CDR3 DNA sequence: TGTGCCAGCAGTTTATTTGAGGTGATAAGGGGCGGTGATACGAACACCGGGGAGCTGTTTTTT. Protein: CASSLFEVIRGGDTNTGELFF. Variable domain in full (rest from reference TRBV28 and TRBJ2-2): DVKVTQSSRYLVKRTGEKVFLECVQDMDHENMFWYRQDPGLGLRLIYFSYDVKMKEKGDIPEGYSVSREKKERFSLILESASTNQTSMYLCASSLFEVIRGGDTNTGELFFGEGSRLTVL.

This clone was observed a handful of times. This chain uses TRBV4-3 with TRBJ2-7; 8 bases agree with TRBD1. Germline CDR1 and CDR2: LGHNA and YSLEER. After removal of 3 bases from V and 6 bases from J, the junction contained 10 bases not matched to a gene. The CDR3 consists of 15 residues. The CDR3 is CASSQTQTGAAEQYF. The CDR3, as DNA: TGCGCCAGCAGCCAGACCCAGACAGGGGCAGCCGAGCAGTACTTC.

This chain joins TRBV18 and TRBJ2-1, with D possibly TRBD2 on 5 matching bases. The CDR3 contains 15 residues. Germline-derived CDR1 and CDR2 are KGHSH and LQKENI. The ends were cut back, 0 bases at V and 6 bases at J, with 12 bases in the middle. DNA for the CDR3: TGTGCCAGCTCACCACCGAGCCTAGCACGCAATGAGCAGTTCTTC. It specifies CASSPPSLARNEQFF.

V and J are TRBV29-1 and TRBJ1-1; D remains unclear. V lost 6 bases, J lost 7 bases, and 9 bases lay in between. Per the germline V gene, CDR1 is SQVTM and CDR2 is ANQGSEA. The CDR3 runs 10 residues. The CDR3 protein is CSVKQIEAFF. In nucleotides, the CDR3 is TGCAGCGTAAAACAGATTGAAGCTTTCTTT.

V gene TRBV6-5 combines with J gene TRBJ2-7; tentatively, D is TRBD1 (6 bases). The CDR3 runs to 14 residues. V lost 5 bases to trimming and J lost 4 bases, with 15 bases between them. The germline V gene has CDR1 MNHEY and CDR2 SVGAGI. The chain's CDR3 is CASSRGGGPYEQYF. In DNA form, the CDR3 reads TGTGCCAGCAGTCGCGGTGGGGGCCCTTACGAGCAGTACTTC.

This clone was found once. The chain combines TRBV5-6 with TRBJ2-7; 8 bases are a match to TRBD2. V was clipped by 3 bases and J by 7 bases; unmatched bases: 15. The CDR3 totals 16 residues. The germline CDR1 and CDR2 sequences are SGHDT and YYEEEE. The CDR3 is CASSYQRERGRGEQYF. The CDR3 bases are TGTGCCAGCAGCTACCAGCGGGAGCGGGGTAGGGGGGAGCAGTACTTC.

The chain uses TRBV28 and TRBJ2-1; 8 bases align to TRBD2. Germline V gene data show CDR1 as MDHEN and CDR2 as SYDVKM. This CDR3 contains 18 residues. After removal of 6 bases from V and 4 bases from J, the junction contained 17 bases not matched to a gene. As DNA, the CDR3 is TGTGCCAGCAGCCAAAACCCCTCCGGGACTAGACGTTACAATGAGCAGTTCTTC. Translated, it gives CASSQNPSGTRRYNEQFF. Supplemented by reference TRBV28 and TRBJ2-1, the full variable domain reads DVKVTQSSRYLVKRTGEKVFLECVQDMDHENMFWYRQDPGLGLRLIYFSYDVKMKEKGDIPEGYSVSREKKERFSLILESASTNQTSMYLCASSQNPSGTRRYNEQFFGPGTRLTVL.

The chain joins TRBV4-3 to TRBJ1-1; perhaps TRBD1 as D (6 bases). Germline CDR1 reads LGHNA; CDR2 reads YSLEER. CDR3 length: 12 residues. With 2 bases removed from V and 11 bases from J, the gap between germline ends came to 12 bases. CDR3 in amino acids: CASSQRGEGAFF. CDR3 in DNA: TGCGCCAGCAGCCAAAGGGGGGAGGGCGCTTTCTTT.

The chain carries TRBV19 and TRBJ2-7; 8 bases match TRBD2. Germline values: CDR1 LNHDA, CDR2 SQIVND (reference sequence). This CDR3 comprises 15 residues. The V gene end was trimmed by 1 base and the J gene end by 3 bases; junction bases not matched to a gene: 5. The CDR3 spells CASSIVAGGLYEQYF. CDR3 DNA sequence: TGTGCCAGTAGTATAGTGGCGGGGGGCCTCTACGAGCAGTACTTC.

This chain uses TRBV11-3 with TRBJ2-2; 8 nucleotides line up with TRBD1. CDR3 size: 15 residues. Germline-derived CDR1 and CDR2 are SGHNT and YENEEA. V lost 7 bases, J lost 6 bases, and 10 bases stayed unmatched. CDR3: CASNDRGVSSGELFF. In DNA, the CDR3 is TGTGCCAGCAACGACAGGGGTGTAAGTTCCGGGGAGCTGTTTTTT.

CDR3 amino acids: CASSPPRHAGANEQFF. Written as DNA, the CDR3 is TGTGCCAGCAGCCCCCCCCGACATGCTGGGGCCAATGAGCAGTTCTTC. The chain joins TRBV7-2 to TRBJ2-1; D might be TRBD1 (5 bases). The V end lost 5 bases, the J end lost 6 bases, and 20 bases lay between the germline ends. The CDR3 extends over 16 amino acids. From germline, CDR1 is SGHTA and CDR2 FQGNSA.

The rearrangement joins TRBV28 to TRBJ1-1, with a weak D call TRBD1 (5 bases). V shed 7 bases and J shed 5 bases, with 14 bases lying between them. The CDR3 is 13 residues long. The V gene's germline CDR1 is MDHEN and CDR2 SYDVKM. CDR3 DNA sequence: TGTGCCAGCACGGGTTGGGGGGAAACTGAAGCTTTCTTT. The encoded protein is CASTGWGETEAFF.

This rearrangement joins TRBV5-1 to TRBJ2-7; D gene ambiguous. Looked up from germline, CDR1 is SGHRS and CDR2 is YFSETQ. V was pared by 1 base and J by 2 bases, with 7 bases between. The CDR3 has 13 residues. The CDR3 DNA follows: TGCGCCAGCAGCTTGAGAGAAACCTACGAGCAGTACTTC. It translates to CASSLRETYEQYF.

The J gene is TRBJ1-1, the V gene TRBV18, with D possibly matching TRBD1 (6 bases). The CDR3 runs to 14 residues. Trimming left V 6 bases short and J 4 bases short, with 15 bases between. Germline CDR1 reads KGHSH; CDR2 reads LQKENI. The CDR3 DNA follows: TGTGCCAGCTCGGCACAGGGTCAGGTCACTGAAGCTTTCTTT. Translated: CASSAQGQVTEAFF.